Listed here are 8 T cell receptor beta chains from one sample, sequenced in a study of cytomegalovirus exposure and HLA in healthy donors. Primers included in the PCR were 60 Vbeta and 13 Jbeta primers. Measured with immunoSEQ multiplex PCR; TCRdb has only the in-frame clones, and not every one. The sample comprises over 150,000 clones, around 86% of which are singletons, and 1.6% rests with the top ten. Specimen: PBMCs. The receptors originated from a man aged 45-60 years in good health and CMV-seronegative.

J is TRBJ2-5 and V is TRBV19; 14 bases are a match to TRBD2. The CDR3 totals 17 residues. V lost 5 bases to trimming and J lost 6 bases; unmatched junction nucleotides: 11. The germline CDR1 and CDR2 sequences are LNHDA and SQIVND (reference sequence). CDR3 sequence: CASSARTSGGQRKTQYF. CDR3 in DNA: TGTGCCAGTAGTGCCAGGACTAGCGGGGGGCAGAGAAAGACCCAGTACTTC. Full variable domain (rest looked up from reference TRBV19 and TRBJ2-5): DGGITQSPKYLFRKEGQNVTLSCEQNLNHDAMYWYRQDPGQGLRLIYYSQIVNDFQKGDIAEGYSVSREKKESFPLTVTSAQKNPTAFYLCASSARTSGGQRKTQYFGPGTRLLVL.

CDR3 protein: CASRRTGNYGYTF. The CDR3 DNA reads as TGTGCCAGCAGACGGACAGGGAACTATGGCTACACCTTC. The genes are TRBV6-6 and TRBJ1-2, with 8 bases fitting TRBD1. The CDR3 loop spans 13 amino acids. Germline lookup yields CDR1 MNHNY and CDR2 SVGAGI (reference sequence). Losses at the gene ends were 6 bases for V and 2 bases for J; bases not matched to a gene: 2.

The gene calls are TRBV16 and TRBJ1-4; TRBD1 might be the D (6 bases). This CDR3 comprises 16 residues. The V and J ends lost 0 bases and 5 bases respectively, with 13 bases between them. Germline values: CDR1 KGHSY, CDR2 FQNENV. CDR3 loop: CASSQSYRARNEKLFF. The CDR3 coding sequence is TGTGCCAGCAGCCAATCGTACAGGGCCCGAAATGAAAAACTGTTTTTT.

The chain links TRBV7-6 to TRBJ2-1; 7 positions match TRBD2. J gave up 6 bases and V 5 bases, and 16 bases lay outside the gene matches. CDR3 length: 17 residues. Germline CDR1 is SGHVS and CDR2 is FNYEAQ. The CDR3 DNA reads as TGTGCCAGCAGCCCAGCCCTTCGGACTAGTAGAGGCAATGAGCAGTTCTTC. Translating it yields CASSPALRTSRGNEQFF.

In the case of this clone: The germline gene is not matched at one end of the junction; a read error may be the cause. V and J are TRBV5-1 and TRBJ2-2; no clear D. This CDR3 has 14 amino acids. Germline V CDR1 and CDR2: SGHRS, YFSETQ. The CDR3 loop reads CASRLVANTGELFF. The CDR3 DNA reads as TGCGCCAGCAGATTGGTAGCGAACACCGGGGAGCTGTTTTTT.

This rearrangement joins TRBV11-2 to TRBJ2-1; maybe TRBD1 (5 bases). The CDR3 sequence is 17 residues long. Germline CDR1 reads SGHAT; CDR2 reads FQNNGV. V was shortened by 1 base and J by 0 bases, with 13 bases between the two germline ends. The CDR3 is CASSLVTGVGSYNEQFF. The CDR3 nucleotides are TGTGCCAGCAGCTTAGTTACAGGCGTGGGCTCCTACAATGAGCAGTTCTTC.

V and J are TRBV5-1 and TRBJ2-6; TRBD1 matches at 8 bases. The trim removed 0 bases at V and 1 base at J, leaving 3 bases unmatched. CDR3 size: 17 residues. Germline values: CDR1 SGHRS, CDR2 YFSETQ. CDR3 sequence (DNA): TGCGCCAGCAGCTTGGGGACAGGGCCTTCTGGGGCCAACGTCCTGACTTTC. It yields the protein CASSLGTGPSGANVLTF.

The chain joins TRBV28 to TRBJ2-7; tentatively, D is TRBD2 (7 bases). This CDR3 comprises 15 residues. The V gene's germline CDR1 is MDHEN and CDR2 SYDVKM. V shed 5 bases and J shed 2 bases, with 16 bases lying between them. The CDR3 spells CASSLTLGGPYEQYF. For the CDR3, the DNA is TGTGCCAGCAGTCTCACATTGGGGGGGCCCTACGAGCAGTACTTC.